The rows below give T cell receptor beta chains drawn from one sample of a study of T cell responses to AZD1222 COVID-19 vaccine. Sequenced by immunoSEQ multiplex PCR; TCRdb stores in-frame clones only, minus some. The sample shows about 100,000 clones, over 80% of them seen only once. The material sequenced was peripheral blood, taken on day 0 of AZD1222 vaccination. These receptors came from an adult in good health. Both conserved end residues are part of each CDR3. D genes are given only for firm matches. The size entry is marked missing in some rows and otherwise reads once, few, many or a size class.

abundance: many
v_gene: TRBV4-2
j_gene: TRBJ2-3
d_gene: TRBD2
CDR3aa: CASSPTSGGADTQYF
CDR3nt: TGTGCCAGCAGCCCGACTAGCGGGGGGGCCGATACGCAGTATTTT

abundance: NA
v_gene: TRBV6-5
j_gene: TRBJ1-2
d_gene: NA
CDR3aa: CASSFNYGYTF
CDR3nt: TGTGCCAGCAGTTTTAACTATGGCTACACCTTC

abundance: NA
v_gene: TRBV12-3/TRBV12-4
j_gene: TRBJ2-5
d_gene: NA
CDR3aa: CASSLLSETQYF
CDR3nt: TGTGCCAGCAGTTTGTTGTCGGAGACCCAGTACTTC

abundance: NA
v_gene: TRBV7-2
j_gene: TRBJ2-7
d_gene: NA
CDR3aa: CASSLVDTYEQYF
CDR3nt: TGTGCCAGCAGCTTGGTAGACACCTACGAGCAGTACTTC

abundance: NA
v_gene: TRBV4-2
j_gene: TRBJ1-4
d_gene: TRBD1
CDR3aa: CASSQVGTEAEKLFF
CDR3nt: TGTGCCAGCAGCCAAGTTGGGACAGAGGCCGAAAAACTGTTTTTT

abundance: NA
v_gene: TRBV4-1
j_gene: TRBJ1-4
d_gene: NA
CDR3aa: CASSQDDRRLEGEKLFF
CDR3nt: TGCGCCAGCAGCCAAGACGACCGACGGCTGGAAGGTGAAAAACTGTTTTTT

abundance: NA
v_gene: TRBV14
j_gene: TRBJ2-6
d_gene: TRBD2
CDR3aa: CASSQGLAGSGANVLTF
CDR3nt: TGTGCCAGCAGCCAAGGACTAGCGGGCTCTGGGGCCAACGTCCTGACTTTC

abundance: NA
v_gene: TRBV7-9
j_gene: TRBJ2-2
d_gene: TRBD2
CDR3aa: CASRSGRNTGELFF
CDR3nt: TGTGCCAGCCGGAGCGGGAGGAACACCGGGGAGCTGTTTTTT

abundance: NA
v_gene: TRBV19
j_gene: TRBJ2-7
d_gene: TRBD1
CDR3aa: CASRTGTVGEQYF
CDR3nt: TGTGCCAGTAGAACCGGGACAGTGGGCGAGCAGTACTTC

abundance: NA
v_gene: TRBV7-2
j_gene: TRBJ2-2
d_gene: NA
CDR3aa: CASSIGTTNTGELFF
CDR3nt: TGTGCCAGCAGCATAGGTACAACGAACACCGGGGAGCTGTTTTTT

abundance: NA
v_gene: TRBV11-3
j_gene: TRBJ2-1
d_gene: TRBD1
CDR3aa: CASSHKDRGNNEQFF
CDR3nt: TGTGCCAGCAGCCATAAGGACAGGGGCAACAATGAGCAGTTCTTC

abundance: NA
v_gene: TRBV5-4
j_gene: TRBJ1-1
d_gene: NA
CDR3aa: CASSPGDTEAFF
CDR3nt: TGTGCCAGCAGCCCAGGGGACACTGAAGCTTTCTTT

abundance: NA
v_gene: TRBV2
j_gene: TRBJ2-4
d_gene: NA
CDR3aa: CASIPWQKTKNIQYF
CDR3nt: TGTGCCAGCATCCCTTGGCAAAAAACCAAAAACATTCAGTACTTC

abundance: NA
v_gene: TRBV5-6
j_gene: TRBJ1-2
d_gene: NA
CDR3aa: CASSLWGSYGYTF
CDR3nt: TGTGCCAGCAGCTTGTGGGGGTCCTATGGCTACACCTTC

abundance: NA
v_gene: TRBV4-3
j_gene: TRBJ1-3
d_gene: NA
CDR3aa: CASSAQASTGNTIYF
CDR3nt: TGCGCCAGCAGCGCCCAGGCCAGTACTGGAAACACCATATATTTT

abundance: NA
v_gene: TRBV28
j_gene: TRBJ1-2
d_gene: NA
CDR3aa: CASSLWSRVNGYTF
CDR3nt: TGTGCCAGCAGTTTATGGAGCAGGGTAAATGGCTACACCTTC

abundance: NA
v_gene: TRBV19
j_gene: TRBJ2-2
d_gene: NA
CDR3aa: CASSSGVGELFF
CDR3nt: TGTGCCAGTAGTTCAGGGGTCGGGGAGCTGTTTTTT

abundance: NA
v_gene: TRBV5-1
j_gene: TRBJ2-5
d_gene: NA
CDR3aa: CASSLTGHSTQYF
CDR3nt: TGCGCCAGCAGCTTGACCGGGCACTCGACCCAGTACTTC

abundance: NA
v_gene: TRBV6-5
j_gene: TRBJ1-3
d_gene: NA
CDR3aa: CASSYSRTLSPTIYF
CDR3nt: TGTGCCAGCAGTTACTCGAGAACCTTATCACCCACCATATATTTT

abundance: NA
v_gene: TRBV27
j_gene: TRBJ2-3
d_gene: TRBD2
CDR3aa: CASSPLGGRVTDTQYF
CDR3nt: TGTGCCAGCAGTCCTCTCGGCGGGAGAGTGACAGATACGCAGTATTTT

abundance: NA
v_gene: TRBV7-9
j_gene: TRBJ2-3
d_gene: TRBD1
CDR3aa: CASSSPLGTAGQSDTQYF
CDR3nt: TGTGCCAGCAGCTCTCCGCTCGGGACAGCCGGTCAGTCAGATACGCAGTATTTT

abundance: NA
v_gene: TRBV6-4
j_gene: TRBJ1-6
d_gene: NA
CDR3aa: CASSVQSSYNSPLHF
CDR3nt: TGTGCCAGCAGTGTTCAGAGCTCCTATAATTCACCCCTCCACTTT

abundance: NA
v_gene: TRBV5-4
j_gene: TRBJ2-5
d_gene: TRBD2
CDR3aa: CASTWGGETQYF
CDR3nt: TGTGCCAGCACCTGGGGAGGGGAGACCCAGTACTTC

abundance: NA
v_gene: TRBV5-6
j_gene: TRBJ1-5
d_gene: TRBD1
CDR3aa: CASSLGQGALSNQPQHF
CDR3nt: TGTGCCAGCAGCTTGGGACAGGGGGCGCTTAGCAATCAGCCCCAGCATTTT

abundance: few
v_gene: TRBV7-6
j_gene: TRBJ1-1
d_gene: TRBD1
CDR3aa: CASSLMEGASAEAFF
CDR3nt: TGTGCCAGCAGCTTAATGGAGGGGGCGAGCGCTGAAGCTTTCTTT

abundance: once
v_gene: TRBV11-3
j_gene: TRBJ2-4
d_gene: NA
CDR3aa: CASSPSDREIQYF
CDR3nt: TGTGCCAGCAGCCCGAGCGACCGGGAAATTCAGTACTTC

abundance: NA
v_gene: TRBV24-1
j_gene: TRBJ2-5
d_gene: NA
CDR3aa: CATSDRHKYQETQYF
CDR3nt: TGTGCCACCAGTGACCGTCATAAGTACCAAGAGACCCAGTACTTC

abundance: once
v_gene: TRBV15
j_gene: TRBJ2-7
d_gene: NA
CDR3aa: CATSRADRHHF
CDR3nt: TGTGCCACCAGCAGGGCGGACCGGCACCACTTC

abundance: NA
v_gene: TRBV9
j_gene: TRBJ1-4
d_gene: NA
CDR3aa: CASSPRETTNEKLFF
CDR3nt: TGTGCCAGCAGCCCCCGGGAGACAACTAATGAAAAACTGTTTTTT

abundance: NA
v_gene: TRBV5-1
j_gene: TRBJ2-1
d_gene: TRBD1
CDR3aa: CASSRGTGDDNEQFF
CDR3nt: TGCGCCAGCAGCCGAGGGACAGGGGATGACAATGAGCAGTTCTTC

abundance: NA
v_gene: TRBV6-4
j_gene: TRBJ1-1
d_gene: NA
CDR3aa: CASSRGTNTEAFF
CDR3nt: TGTGCCAGCAGTCGGGGGACAAACACTGAAGCTTTCTTT

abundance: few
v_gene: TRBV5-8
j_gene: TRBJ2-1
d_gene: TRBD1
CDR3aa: CARSGQVFNEQFF
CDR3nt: TGTGCCAGATCGGGACAGGTTTTCAATGAGCAGTTCTTC

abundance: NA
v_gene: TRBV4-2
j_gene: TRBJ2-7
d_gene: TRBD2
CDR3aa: CASSQGSSGSSYEQYF
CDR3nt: TGTGCCAGCAGCCAGGGGTCTAGCGGATCCTCCTACGAGCAGTACTTC

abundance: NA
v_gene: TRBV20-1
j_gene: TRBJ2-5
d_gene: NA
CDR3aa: CSASPLGQETQYF
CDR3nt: TGCAGTGCTAGTCCTTTGGGCCAAGAGACCCAGTACTTC

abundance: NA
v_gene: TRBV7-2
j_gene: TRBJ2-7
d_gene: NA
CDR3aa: CASSLALGGYYEQYF
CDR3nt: TGTGCCAGCAGCTTAGCGCTTGGCGGGTACTACGAGCAGTACTTC

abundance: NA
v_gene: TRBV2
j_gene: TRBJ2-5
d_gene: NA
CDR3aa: CASSPSLGGVETQYF
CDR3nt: TGTGCCAGCAGTCCCTCACTGGGGGGCGTTGAGACCCAGTACTTC

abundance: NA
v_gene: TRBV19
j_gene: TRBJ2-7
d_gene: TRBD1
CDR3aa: CASSIKPQTGTYEQYF
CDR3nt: TGTGCCAGTAGTATAAAGCCCCAGACAGGGACCTACGAGCAGTACTTC

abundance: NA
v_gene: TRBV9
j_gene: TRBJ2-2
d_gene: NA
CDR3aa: CASSSRGGELFF
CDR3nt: TGTGCCAGCAGCTCAAGAGGCGGGGAGCTGTTTTTT

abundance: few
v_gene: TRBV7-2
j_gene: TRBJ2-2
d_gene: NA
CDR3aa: CASSLHGRTGELFF
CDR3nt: TGTGCCAGCAGCTTACATGGTCGCACCGGGGAGCTGTTTTTT

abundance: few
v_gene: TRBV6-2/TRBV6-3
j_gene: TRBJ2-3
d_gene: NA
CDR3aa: CASSDYGDADTQYF
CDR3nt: TGTGCCAGCAGCGACTATGGCGACGCCGATACGCAGTATTTT